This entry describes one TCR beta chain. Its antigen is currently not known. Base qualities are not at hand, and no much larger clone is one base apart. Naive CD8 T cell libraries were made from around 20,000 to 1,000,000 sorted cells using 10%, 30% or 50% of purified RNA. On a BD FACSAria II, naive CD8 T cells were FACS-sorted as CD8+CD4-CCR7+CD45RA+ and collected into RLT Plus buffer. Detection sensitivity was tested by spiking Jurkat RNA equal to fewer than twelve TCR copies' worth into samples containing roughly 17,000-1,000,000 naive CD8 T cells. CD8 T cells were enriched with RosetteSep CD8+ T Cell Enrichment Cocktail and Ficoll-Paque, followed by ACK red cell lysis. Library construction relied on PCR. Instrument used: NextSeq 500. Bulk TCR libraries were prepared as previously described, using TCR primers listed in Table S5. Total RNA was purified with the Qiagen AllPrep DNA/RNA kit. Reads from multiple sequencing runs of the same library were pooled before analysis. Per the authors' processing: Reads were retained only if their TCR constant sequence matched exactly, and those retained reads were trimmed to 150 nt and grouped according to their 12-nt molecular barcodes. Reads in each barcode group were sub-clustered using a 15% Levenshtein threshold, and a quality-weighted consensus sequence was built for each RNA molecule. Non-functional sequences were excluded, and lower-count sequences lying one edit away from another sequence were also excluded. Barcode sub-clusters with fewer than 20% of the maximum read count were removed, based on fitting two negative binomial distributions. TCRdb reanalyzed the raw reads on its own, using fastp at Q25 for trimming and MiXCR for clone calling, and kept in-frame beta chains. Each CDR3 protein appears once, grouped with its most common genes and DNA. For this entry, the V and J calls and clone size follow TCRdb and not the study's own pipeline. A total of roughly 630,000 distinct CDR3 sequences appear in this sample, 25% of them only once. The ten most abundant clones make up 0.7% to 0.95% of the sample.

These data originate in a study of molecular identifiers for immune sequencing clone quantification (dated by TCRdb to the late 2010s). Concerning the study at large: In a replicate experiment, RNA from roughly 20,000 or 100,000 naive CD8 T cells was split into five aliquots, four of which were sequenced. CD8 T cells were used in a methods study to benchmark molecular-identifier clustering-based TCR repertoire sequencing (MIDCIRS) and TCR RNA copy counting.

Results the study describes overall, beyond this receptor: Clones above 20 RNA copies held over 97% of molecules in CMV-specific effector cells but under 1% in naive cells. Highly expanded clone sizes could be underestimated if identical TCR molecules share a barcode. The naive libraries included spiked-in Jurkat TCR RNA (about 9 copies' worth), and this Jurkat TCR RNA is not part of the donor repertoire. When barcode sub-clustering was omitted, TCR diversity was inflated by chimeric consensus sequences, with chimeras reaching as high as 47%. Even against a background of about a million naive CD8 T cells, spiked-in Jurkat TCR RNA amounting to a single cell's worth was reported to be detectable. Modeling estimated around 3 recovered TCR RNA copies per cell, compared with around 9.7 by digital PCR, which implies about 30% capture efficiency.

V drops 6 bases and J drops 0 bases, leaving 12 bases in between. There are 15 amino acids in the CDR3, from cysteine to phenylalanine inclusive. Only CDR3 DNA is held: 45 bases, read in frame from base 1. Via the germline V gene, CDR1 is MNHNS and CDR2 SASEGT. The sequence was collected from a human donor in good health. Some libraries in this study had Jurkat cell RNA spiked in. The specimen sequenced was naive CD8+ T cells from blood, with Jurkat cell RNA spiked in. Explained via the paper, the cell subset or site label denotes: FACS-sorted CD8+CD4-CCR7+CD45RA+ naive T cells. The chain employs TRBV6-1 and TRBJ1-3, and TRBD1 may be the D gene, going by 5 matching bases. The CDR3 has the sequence CASSGAHRSGNTIYF. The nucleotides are TGTGCCAGCAGCGGGGCACATCGCTCTGGAAACACCATATATTTT.